Presented here are 26 T cell receptor beta chains from one specimen sequenced in a study of blood T cell repertoires in COVID-19. This table comes from immunoSEQ multiplex PCR, and its TCRdb copy is limited to in-frame clones, with some not included. The table has 200,000 to 250,000 clones, less than 85% seen once. Sequencing input: peripheral blood. These receptors all come from an elderly woman with COVID-19, enrolled during active disease.

CDR3 coding DNA: TGTGCCAGCAGTGAGCTAGCGGGATCTTACAATGAGCAGTTCTTC. It encodes CASSELAGSYNEQFF. The rearrangement uses TRBV6-1 and TRBJ2-1; 9 bases agree with TRBD2. This CDR3 comprises 15 residues. The junction had 4 bases not matched to a gene; V was cut back by 3 bases and J by 4 bases. The germline CDR1 and CDR2 sequences are MNHNS and SASEGT.

This chain uses TRBV6-6 with TRBJ1-2; D is perhaps TRBD1 (6 bases). Germline CDR1 and CDR2: MNHNY and SVGAGI (reference sequence). The CDR3 consists of 14 residues. The V and J ends lost 1 base and 8 bases respectively, with 14 bases between them. CDR3 residues: CASSYLRQVTGYTF. Here the CDR3 DNA reads TGTGCCAGCAGTTACTTGCGACAGGTGACCGGCTACACCTTC.

This rearrangement joins TRBV12-3 or TRBV12-4 to TRBJ2-2; tentative D call: TRBD2 (6 bases). This CDR3 has 12 amino acids. The V end lost 6 bases, the J end lost 8 bases, and 10 bases lay between the germline ends. The CDR3: CASSPSVGELFF. The CDR3 DNA reads as TGTGCCAGCAGCCCTAGCGTGGGGGAGCTGTTTTTT.

This rearrangement joins TRBV15 to TRBJ2-7; no clear D gene. V shed 2 bases and J shed 4 bases, with 12 bases lying between them. Germline-derived CDR1 and CDR2 are LNHNV and YYDKDF (reference sequence). There are 14 residues in the CDR3. The CDR3 bases are TGTGCCACCAGCAGATCCTTCGCGGAGTACGAGCAGTACTTC. Amino acids: CATSRSFAEYEQYF.

V and J are TRBV28 and TRBJ1-2; 7 bases map to TRBD1. The CDR3 is 14 amino acids. Germline loops: CDR1 MDHEN, CDR2 SYDVKM. With V trimmed by 7 bases and J by 8 bases, 13 bases remained unmatched. In DNA form, the CDR3 reads TGTGCCAGCACCACCGGACAGGCTCCTTGGGGCTACACCTTC. Residues: CASTTGQAPWGYTF.

The chain is built from TRBV5-1 and TRBJ2-5; 10 bases are a match to TRBD2. V was clipped by 4 bases and J by 5 bases; unmatched bases: 8. In germline, CDR1 is SGHRS, CDR2 YFSETQ. This CDR3 has 15 residues. The CDR3 DNA sequence: TGCGCCAGCAGCGCGGGCGTTAGCGGGGGGGAGACCCAGTACTTC. This encodes CASSAGVSGGETQYF. Looking up the rest from reference TRBV5-1 and TRBJ2-5 gives the full variable domain: KAGVTQTPRYLIKTRGQQVTLSCSPISGHRSVSWYQQTPGQGLQFLFEYFSETQRNKGNFPGRFSGRQFSNSRSEMNVSTLELGDSALYLCASSAGVSGGETQYFGPGTRLLVL.

The rearrangement uses TRBV5-6 and TRBJ1-2; D uncertain. Trimming pared 1 base from V and 0 bases from J, leaving 10 bases between. CDR1 is SGHDT, CDR2 YYEEEE, per germline. The CDR3 totals 15 residues. In DNA, the CDR3 is TGTGCCAGCAGCTTGAATAAGCTCCCTAACTATGGCTACACCTTC. It codes for CASSLNKLPNYGYTF.

The rearrangement joins TRBV19 to TRBJ1-5; the match to TRBD1 covers 10 bases. The ends lost 7 bases at V and 6 bases at J; junction bases unmatched: 3. This CDR3 is 13 amino acids long. Germline lookup yields CDR1 LNHDA and CDR2 SQIVND (reference sequence). CDR3 sequence reads: CASMGQGPQPQHF. CDR3 bases: TGTGCCAGTATGGGACAGGGGCCTCAGCCCCAGCATTTT.

This rearrangement joins TRBV7-3 to TRBJ2-1; no clear D gene. Per the germline V gene, CDR1 is SGHTA and CDR2 is FQGTGA. This CDR3 is 12 amino acids long. The ends were cut back, 4 bases at V and 5 bases at J, with 6 bases in the middle. Here the CDR3 reads CASSSIDNEQFF. CDR3 nucleotide sequence: TGTGCCAGCAGCTCGATAGACAATGAGCAGTTCTTC.

This chain connects TRBV16 to TRBJ1-3; no clear D. Between the trimmed V and J ends, which lost 4 bases and 2 bases, there was a span of 12 bases. Germline V gene lookup returns CDR1 KGHSY and CDR2 FQNENV. The CDR3 sequence is 15 residues long. This CDR3 is CASSPSGDPGNTIYF. The CDR3 nucleotides read TGTGCCAGCAGCCCCTCCGGAGATCCTGGAAACACCATATATTTT.

The V call is TRBV3-1 (or the pseudogene TRBV3-2), the J call TRBJ1-4, with D hard to call. V lost 1 base to trimming and J lost 8 bases, with 8 bases between them. The CDR3 runs to 13 residues. Per germline, CDR1 LGHDT and CDR2 YNNKEL (reference sequence). The CDR3 spells CASSQAVYEKLFF. The CDR3 DNA is TGTGCCAGCAGCCAAGCGGTATACGAAAAACTGTTTTTT.

As for this clone: This sample also contains other DNA sequences that code for the same CDR3. J is TRBJ2-1 and V is TRBV9; the D is unclear. Germline-derived CDR1 and CDR2 are SGDLS and YYNGEE. The CDR3 covers 15 residues. Trimming pared 0 bases from V and 0 bases from J, leaving 7 bases between. CDR3 in amino acids: CASSVAPSSYNEQFF. For the CDR3, the DNA is TGTGCCAGCAGCGTAGCCCCTAGCTCCTACAATGAGCAGTTCTTC.

The genes are TRBV3-1 (or the pseudogene TRBV3-2) and TRBJ1-1, with D unclear. The germline V gene encodes CDR1 LGHDT and CDR2 YNNKEL (reference sequence). This CDR3 comprises 16 residues. V was shortened by 3 bases and J by 2 bases, with 16 bases between the two germline ends. The DNA of the CDR3 is TGTGCCAGCAGCCAGCTTCCCGGGGTGTCAAACACTGAAGCTTTCTTT. Residues: CASSQLPGVSNTEAFF.

V is TRBV6-4 and J is TRBJ1-1; weak D call: TRBD1 (6 bases). The CDR3 extends over 13 amino acids. Germline loops: CDR1 MRHNA, CDR2 SNTAGT. V shed 4 bases and J shed 5 bases, with 11 bases lying between them. CDR3 in amino acids: CASSVEGETEAFF. In DNA form, the CDR3 reads TGTGCCAGCAGTGTAGAGGGGGAAACTGAAGCTTTCTTT.

The chain recombines TRBV6-5 with TRBJ1-1, with 7 bases matching TRBD1. Germline V lookup: CDR1 MNHEY, CDR2 SVGAGI. The trim removed 0 bases at V and 10 bases at J, leaving 8 bases unmatched. There are 14 residues in the CDR3. In nucleotides, the CDR3 is TGTGCCAGCAGTTACTCGCTGAGACAGGGCGGAGCTTTCTTT. Its translation is CASSYSLRQGGAFF.

J is TRBJ2-3 and V is TRBV29-1, with 9 bases that match TRBD2. This CDR3 has 15 amino acids. J was trimmed by 0 bases and V by 4 bases; bases with no gene match: 5. Germline values: CDR1 SQVTM, CDR2 ANQGSEA. The CDR3 DNA reads as TGCAGCGTTGTGGGCGGGGGGGGAAGCACAGATACGCAGTATTTT. It yields the protein CSVVGGGGSTDTQYF.

J is TRBJ2-3 and V is TRBV5-1, with 10 bases identical to TRBD2. Losses at the gene ends were 0 bases for V and 6 bases for J; bases not matched to a gene: 7. The CDR3 loop spans 16 amino acids. The germline V gene has CDR1 SGHRS and CDR2 YFSETQ. Here the CDR3 reads CASSLGASGGSDTQYF. As DNA, the CDR3 is TGCGCCAGCAGCTTGGGTGCTAGCGGGGGCTCGGATACGCAGTATTTT.

V and J are TRBV3-1 (or the pseudogene TRBV3-2) and TRBJ2-1; D is possibly TRBD1 (5 bases). Germline V lookup: CDR1 LGHDT, CDR2 YNNKEL (reference sequence). The CDR3 covers 11 residues. Trimming pared 11 bases from V and 5 bases from J, leaving 10 bases between. DNA for the CDR3: TGTGCCGCTGGGGCAAACAATGAGCAGTTCTTC. Translating gives CAAGANNEQFF.

The genes are TRBV12-3 or TRBV12-4 and TRBJ1-2, with D unresolved. V lost 4 bases to trimming and J lost 2 bases, with 8 bases between them. CDR3 size: 13 residues. DNA for the CDR3: TGTGCCAGCAGTTCCCTTTCGAACTATGGCTACACCTTC. Translating it yields CASSSLSNYGYTF.

This chain connects TRBV7-9 to TRBJ1-5; the D gene is possibly TRBD1 (5 bases). The germline V gene encodes CDR1 SEHNR and CDR2 FQNEAQ (reference sequence). This CDR3 region has 14 residues. Trimming stripped 5 bases from V and 1 base from J, with 9 bases between. CDR3 bases: TGTGCCAGCAGCGTACAGGAGAGCAATCAGCCCCAGCATTTT. Its protein product is CASSVQESNQPQHF.

This clone was counted a few times. This chain links TRBV29-1 with TRBJ1-1, with D maybe TRBD1 (6 bases). The germline V and J ends were trimmed by 6 bases and 4 bases, with 15 bases remaining between them. The length of the CDR3 is 13 residues. Germline lookup yields CDR1 SQVTM and CDR2 ANQGSEA. In nucleotides, the CDR3 is TGCAGCGTGTCAACAGGGTGGGCCACTGAAGCTTTCTTT. It specifies CSVSTGWATEAFF.

The CDR3 loop reads CASSEAGPLSEQFF. The CDR3 bases are TGTGCCAGCAGTGAAGCGGGGCCCCTAAGTGAGCAGTTCTTC. The V gene is TRBV6-1, the J gene TRBJ2-1; a possible D gene is TRBD1 (5 bases). Germline-derived CDR1 and CDR2 are MNHNS and SASEGT. The CDR3 runs to 14 residues. V was shortened by 0 bases and J by 9 bases, with 12 bases between the two germline ends.

This clone was counted only a few times. The chain carries TRBV2 and TRBJ1-3; no firm D call. The CDR3 runs to 14 residues. V was shortened by 3 bases and J by 3 bases, with 9 bases between the two germline ends. Germline V gene data show CDR1 as SNHLY and CDR2 as FYNNEI. The DNA of the CDR3 is TGTGCCAGCAGTGATCGGGTTTATGGAAACACCATATATTTT. The encoded protein is CASSDRVYGNTIYF.

This clone was counted a single time. The genes are TRBV5-1 and TRBJ2-2, with 8 positions matching TRBD1. Germline CDR1 reads SGHRS; CDR2 reads YFSETQ. V shed 4 bases, J shed 5 bases, and the junction held 7 bases outside the gene matches. The CDR3 consists of 15 residues. This chain's CDR3 is CASSEQGEGTGELFF. DNA for the CDR3: TGCGCCAGCAGCGAACAGGGGGAAGGGACCGGGGAGCTGTTTTTT.

This clone was seen a few times. The V and J genes are TRBV5-1 and TRBJ2-7; 11 bases map to TRBD1. CDR1 SGHRS and CDR2 YFSETQ come from the germline V gene. V trimming: 4 bases; J trimming: 7 bases; junction bases outside the gene matches: 7. The CDR3 is 14 residues long. CDR3 loop: CASSPQGTGGEQYF. The CDR3 DNA reads as TGCGCCAGCAGCCCCCAGGGGACAGGGGGTGAGCAGTACTTC. The entire variable domain, with the rest obtained from reference TRBV5-1 and TRBJ2-7, is as follows: KAGVTQTPRYLIKTRGQQVTLSCSPISGHRSVSWYQQTPGQGLQFLFEYFSETQRNKGNFPGRFSGRQFSNSRSEMNVSTLELGDSALYLCASSPQGTGGEQYFGPGTRLTVT.

V is TRBV5-1 and J is TRBJ2-1; TRBD1 agrees at 7 bases. V lost 2 bases to trimming and J lost 4 bases; unmatched junction nucleotides: 6. The length of the CDR3 is 15 residues. Looked up from germline, CDR1 is SGHRS and CDR2 is YFSETQ. The CDR3 sequence is CASSFQGDDYNEQFF. The CDR3 nucleotides read TGCGCCAGCAGCTTTCAGGGGGACGATTACAATGAGCAGTTCTTC.